The sample holds one count of the clone carrying this TCR beta chain. In the original processing: The authors estimated nucleated cell counts from reference gene primer amplification. Profiled with immunoSEQ multiplex PCR; TCRdb holds only in-frame clones, not every one. D and trimming come from the DNA, and the V and J calls and clone size come from that table. The sample has tens of thousands of clones, 65% to 85% seen once. The CDR3 consists of 14 residues. V was clipped by 3 bases and J by 5 bases; unmatched bases: 1. Germline V gene sequence: CDR1 KGHSH, CDR2 LQKENI. The source of the sample is a study of blood T cell repertoires in COVID-19. The wider study: T cells, B-cell-depleted T cells, or PBMCs provided the cDNA or gDNA that served as material.

The J gene is TRBJ2-5, the V gene TRBV18, with 12 bases identical to TRBD2. Sequenced input: peripheral blood. This receptor was obtained from a man aged 80 or over with active or convalescent COVID-19. The CDR3 DNA reads TGTGCCAGCTCACCCACTAGCGGGGGGGAGACCCAGTACTTC. Residues: CASSPTSGGETQYF.